Sequencing of this TCR beta chain was carried out in a study of blood T cells in healthy people across ages. Together with a sample-barcoded 5' primer, a J-beta primer mix was included in a second PCR lasting about 6 to 12 cycles. Every cDNA was tagged by a template-switch adaptor with 12 random nucleotides. TCRdb re-analysed the 5' RACE reads in MiXCR, keeping a single row per CDR3 protein. The sample records 710,000 or so distinct CDR3 sequences, 32% being singletons. Germline V gene sequence: CDR1 SGHRS, CDR2 YFSETQ. The CDR3 totals 14 residues. The germline V and J ends were trimmed by 2 bases and 8 bases, with 14 bases remaining between them. Study-wide findings and caveats: PBMC samples, being unsorted, prevented any conclusive comparison of naive and antigen-experienced cells. Expanded clonotype shifts may have been confounded, as the donors had an unknown CMV status.

This clonotype came up a few times. What it binds is unknown. The specimen was blood. The TCR comes from a woman older than 75 in good health. The chain has TRBV5-1 and TRBJ1-3; D is perhaps TRBD1 (6 bases). Here the CDR3 reads CASSFRAGEDTIYF. The CDR3 region has the DNA TGCGCCAGCAGCTTCAGGGCAGGGGAGGACACCATATATTTT. Together with reference TRBV5-1 and TRBJ1-3, the CDR3 gives the full variable domain: KAGVTQTPRYLIKTRGQQVTLSCSPISGHRSVSWYQQTPGQGLQFLFEYFSETQRNKGNFPGRFSGRQFSNSRSEMNVSTLELGDSALYLCASSFRAGEDTIYFGEGSWLTVV.